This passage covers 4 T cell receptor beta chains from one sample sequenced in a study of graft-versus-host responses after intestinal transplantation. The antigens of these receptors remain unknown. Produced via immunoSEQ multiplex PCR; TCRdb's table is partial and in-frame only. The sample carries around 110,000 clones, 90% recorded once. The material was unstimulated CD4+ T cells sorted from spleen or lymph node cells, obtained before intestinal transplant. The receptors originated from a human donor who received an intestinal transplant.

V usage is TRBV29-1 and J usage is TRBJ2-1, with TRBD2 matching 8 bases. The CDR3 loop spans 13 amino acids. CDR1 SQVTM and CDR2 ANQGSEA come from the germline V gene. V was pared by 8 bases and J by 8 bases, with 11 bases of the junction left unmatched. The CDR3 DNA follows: TGCAGCTCAGGGACTAGTAGGGGCGATGAGCAGTTCTTC. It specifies CSSGTSRGDEQFF.

CDR3 sequence reads: CASSSWTGGVSGELFF. In nucleotides, the CDR3 is TGTGCCAGCAGTTCCTGGACAGGGGGGGTCTCCGGGGAGCTGTTTTTT. The rearrangement joins TRBV28 to TRBJ2-2; 10 bases fit TRBD1. The CDR3 consists of 16 residues. Germline-derived CDR1 and CDR2 are MDHEN and SYDVKM. V shed 4 bases and J 6 bases; nucleotides not matched to a gene: 8.

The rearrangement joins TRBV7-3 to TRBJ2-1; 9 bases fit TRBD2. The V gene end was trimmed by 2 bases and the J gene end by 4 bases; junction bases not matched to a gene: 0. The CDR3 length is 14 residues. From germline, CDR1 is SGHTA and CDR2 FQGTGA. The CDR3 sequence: CASSLAGGYNEQFF. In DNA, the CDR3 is TGTGCCAGCAGCTTAGCGGGAGGGTACAATGAGCAGTTCTTC.

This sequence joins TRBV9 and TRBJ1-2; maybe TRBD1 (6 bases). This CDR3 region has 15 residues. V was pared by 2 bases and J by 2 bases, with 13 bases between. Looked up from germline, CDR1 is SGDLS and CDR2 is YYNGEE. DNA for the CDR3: TGTGCCAGCAGCGTTACAGTACAGGGAAACTATGGCTACACCTTC. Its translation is CASSVTVQGNYGYTF.